These 32 T cell receptor beta chains originate from one sample sequenced in a study of T cell responses to AZD1222 COVID-19 vaccine. Produced via immunoSEQ multiplex PCR; TCRdb's table is partial and in-frame only. The sample carries 150,000 to 200,000 clones, roughly 91% recorded once. The specimen comprised peripheral blood, sampled 28 days after the second AZD1222 dose. Source of these receptors: an adult who received the AZD1222 COVID-19 vaccine.

The J gene is TRBJ2-5, the V gene TRBV15; 7 positions match TRBD1. CDR3 length equals 15 residues. J lost 2 bases, V lost 0 bases, and 3 bases had no gene match. Germline lookup yields CDR1 LNHNV and CDR2 YYDKDF (reference sequence). For the CDR3, the DNA is TGTGCCACCAGCAGAGAACGCAGGGGGCAAGAGACCCAGTACTTC. This codes for CATSRERRGQETQYF.

V usage is TRBV14 and J usage is TRBJ1-2, with unresolved D. Between the trimmed V and J ends, which lost 1 base and 8 bases, there was a span of 8 bases. CDR1 and CDR2 from the germline V gene are SGHDN and FVKESK. This CDR3 comprises 12 residues. DNA of the CDR3: TGTGCCAGCAGCCAAGTACTCGGGGGCTACACCTTC. This translates into CASSQVLGGYTF.

The chain joins TRBV5-1 to TRBJ1-1; the D gene is possibly TRBD1 (5 bases). V dropped 5 bases and J dropped 0 bases, with 14 bases sitting between them. The germline V gene has CDR1 SGHRS and CDR2 YFSETQ. This CDR3 spans 15 amino acids. The CDR3 spells CASRKLQALNTEAFF. CDR3 sequence (DNA): TGCGCCAGCAGGAAGTTACAGGCCTTGAACACTGAAGCTTTCTTT.

This clone appeared once. The rearrangement links TRBV28 to TRBJ2-3; maybe TRBD2 (5 bases). The CDR3 has 15 residues. The V end was cut by 4 bases, the J end by 1 base, with 12 bases between. Germline CDR1 reads MDHEN; CDR2 reads SYDVKM. For the CDR3, the DNA is TGTGCCAGCAGTTCGCCAAACGGGGGCACAGATACGCAGTATTTT. This translates into CASSSPNGGTDTQYF.

Notes on this clone: The junction does not match germline at one end; this may be a read error. This chain joins TRBV12-3 or TRBV12-4 and TRBJ2-3; D is undetermined. CDR3 length: 11 residues. CDR3 in amino acids: CATIDTNTQYF. The CDR3 region has the DNA TGTGCCACCATCGACACAAATACGCAGTATTTT.

The rearrangement joins TRBV24-1 to TRBJ2-1, with 12 bases that match TRBD2. The ends lost 2 bases at V and 0 bases at J; junction bases unmatched: 7. CDR1 KGHDR and CDR2 SFDVKD come from the germline V gene. This CDR3 is built from 19 residues. CDR3 coding DNA: TGTGCCACCAGTGATTCGACTAGCGGGAGCCACCGCTCCTACAATGAGCAGTTCTTC. Its protein is CATSDSTSGSHRSYNEQFF.

The CDR3 nucleotides are TGTGCCAGCAGTTACTCCCCGACAGCCACAGATACGCAGTATTTT. As protein: CASSYSPTATDTQYF. The V call is TRBV6-2 or TRBV6-3, the J call TRBJ2-3; maybe TRBD1 (5 bases). Germline V gives CDR1 MNHEY, CDR2 SVGEGT. The length of the CDR3 is 15 residues. V shed 0 bases and J shed 2 bases, with 9 bases lying between them.

The gene calls are TRBV12-3 or TRBV12-4 and TRBJ2-7; D is possibly TRBD1 (6 bases). The V and J ends lost 4 bases and 6 bases respectively, with 10 bases between them. This CDR3 region has 12 residues. Here the CDR3 DNA reads TGTGCCAGCAGTTCCCAGGGGATCGAGCAGTACTTC. Translated, it gives CASSSQGIEQYF.

The chain uses TRBV6-2 or TRBV6-3 and TRBJ2-3, with D possibly matching TRBD1 (6 bases). Germline V gene sequence: CDR1 MNHEY, CDR2 SVGEGT. Deletions cut 2 bases from V and 2 bases from J, with 11 bases between. This CDR3 comprises 15 residues. CDR3 DNA sequence: TGTGCCAGCAGTTACCCGCGACAGGACACAGATACGCAGTATTTT. Its translation: CASSYPRQDTDTQYF.

The chain is built from TRBV6-5 and TRBJ2-1; 12 bases match TRBD1. Germline-derived CDR1 and CDR2 are MNHEY and SVGAGI. CDR3 length: 13 residues. V shed 2 bases, J shed 13 bases, and the junction held 3 bases outside the gene matches. The CDR3 nucleotides are TGTGCCAGCAGTTACCCCGGGACAGGGGGCCAGTTCTTC. It yields the protein CASSYPGTGGQFF.

CDR3 coding DNA: TGTGCCAGCAGCTTGGACGGGGCAGGTACGCAGTATTTT. Amino acid sequence: CASSLDGAGTQYF. V is TRBV5-4 and J is TRBJ2-3; D tentatively reads TRBD1 or TRBD2 (5 bases each). V dropped 0 bases and J dropped 8 bases, with 10 bases sitting between them. Germline V gene data show CDR1 as SGHNT and CDR2 as YYREEE (reference sequence). The CDR3 is made up of 13 amino acids.

This chain uses TRBV5-1 with TRBJ2-1; 9 positions match TRBD2. Trimming took 1 base from V and 6 from J; bases not matched to a gene: 5. Germline loops: CDR1 SGHRS, CDR2 YFSETQ. The CDR3 has 15 amino acids. The CDR3 DNA is TGCGCCAGCAGCTTGCTGGCGGGAGGGGTCAATGAGCAGTTCTTC. Its translation: CASSLLAGGVNEQFF.

The CDR3 region has the DNA TGTGCCAGCAGCCACGGCTACACCGGGGAGCTGTTTTTT. Its protein is CASSHGYTGELFF. The V and J genes are TRBV4-2 and TRBJ2-2; the D is unclear. Germline V gene sequence: CDR1 LGHNA, CDR2 YNFKEQ. The ends were cut back, 3 bases at V and 3 bases at J, with 5 bases in the middle. CDR3 size: 13 residues.

The chain links TRBV28 to TRBJ1-4; TRBD1 is a possible D gene (5 bases). Per germline, CDR1 MDHEN and CDR2 SYDVKM. The CDR3 loop spans 15 amino acids. Trimming cost V 6 bases and J 0 bases, with 11 bases left between them. In DNA, the CDR3 is TGTGCCAGCAGCCGGGGGTTAACAACTAATGAAAAACTGTTTTTT. This encodes CASSRGLTTNEKLFF.

The rearrangement uses TRBV4-3 and TRBJ2-7; 14 bases agree with TRBD2. The CDR3 consists of 15 residues. CDR1 is LGHNA, CDR2 YSLEER, per germline. After removal of 1 base from V and 7 bases from J, the junction contained 3 bases not matched to a gene. As DNA, the CDR3 is TGCGCCAGCAGCCAAGGACTAGCGGGGGGGAGGGAGCAGTACTTC. Its protein is CASSQGLAGGREQYF.

The CDR3 sequence is CASSQDKFGGNNEQFF. CDR3 bases: TGCGCCAGCAGCCAAGATAAATTTGGCGGGAACAATGAGCAGTTCTTC. V gene TRBV4-3 combines with J gene TRBJ2-1, with D perhaps TRBD2 (6 bases). The V and J ends lost 0 bases and 5 bases respectively, with 14 bases between them. The CDR3 is made up of 16 amino acids. The germline gives CDR1 LGHNA, CDR2 YSLEER.

The CDR3 region has the DNA TGTGCCAGCAGCTCACTAGCGGCTCCCTACAATGAGCAGTTCTTC. Amino acids: CASSSLAAPYNEQFF. This chain joins TRBV7-2 and TRBJ2-1, with TRBD2 matching over 8 bases. Unmatched junction bases numbered 4, after V lost 4 bases and J lost 2 bases. Germline-derived CDR1 and CDR2 are SGHTA and FQGNSA. The CDR3 loop spans 15 amino acids.

The rearrangement links TRBV3-1 (or the pseudogene TRBV3-2) to TRBJ2-3, with 8 bases that match TRBD2. This CDR3 spans 17 amino acids. V shed 0 bases, J shed 2 bases, and the junction held 7 bases outside the gene matches. Germline lookup yields CDR1 LGHDT and CDR2 YNNKEL (reference sequence). CDR3 residues: CASSQDRGLAYTDTQYF. Here the CDR3 DNA reads TGTGCCAGCAGCCAAGATCGCGGACTAGCATACACAGATACGCAGTATTTT.

The chain is built from TRBV28 and TRBJ2-7, with D tentatively TRBD2 (7 bases). Deletions cut 5 bases from V and 7 bases from J, with 15 bases between. Germline CDR1 MDHEN, CDR2 SYDVKM. The CDR3 covers 13 residues. CDR3 sequence: CASSPTGGQEQYF. CDR3 sequence (DNA): TGTGCCAGCAGTCCGACGGGGGGCCAGGAGCAGTACTTC. The entire variable domain, with the rest obtained from reference TRBV28 and TRBJ2-7, is as follows: DVKVTQSSRYLVKRTGEKVFLECVQDMDHENMFWYRQDPGLGLRLIYFSYDVKMKEKGDIPEGYSVSREKKERFSLILESASTNQTSMYLCASSPTGGQEQYFGPGTRLTVT.

With respect to this clone: Additional DNA sequences in this sample encode the identical CDR3. The chain couples TRBV18 to TRBJ2-7; 11 bases line up with TRBD1. CDR3 size: 15 residues. Losses at the gene ends were 0 bases for V and 4 bases for J; bases not matched to a gene: 2. Germline-derived CDR1 and CDR2 are KGHSH and LQKENI. The CDR3 coding sequence is TGTGCCAGCTCACCACCGGGGACAGGGGGATACGAGCAGTACTTC. Translation: CASSPPGTGGYEQYF.

Comments on this clone: Other DNA variants within this sample encode the same CDR3. The chain couples TRBV12-3 or TRBV12-4 to TRBJ2-7; TRBD1 matches 7 bases. This CDR3 has 12 amino acids. The V segment lost 5 bases and the J segment 4 bases; nucleotides outside the gene matches: 2. The CDR3 reads CASSLQGYEQYF. As DNA, the CDR3 is TGTGCCAGCAGTCTACAGGGGTACGAGCAGTACTTC.

The chain employs TRBV4-3 and TRBJ1-1; no reliable D call. The CDR3 contains 13 residues. V gave up 0 bases and J gave up 7 bases, with 9 bases separating them. From germline, CDR1 is LGHNA and CDR2 YSLEER. In nucleotides, the CDR3 is TGCGCCAGCAGCCAAGAGACGGCGATTGAAGCTTTCTTT. Its translation: CASSQETAIEAFF.

Comments on this clone: At one of its ends the junction is not consistent with the germline gene, which may arise from a read error. The V and J genes are TRBV4-1 and TRBJ2-1; TRBD1 aligns across 8 bases. Per the germline V gene, CDR1 is MGHRA and CDR2 is YSYEKL. The CDR3 contains 15 residues. The CDR3 region is CASSQGQGPIIEQFF. For the CDR3, the DNA is TGCGCCAGTAGCCAAGGACAGGGCCCGATTATTGAGCAGTTCTTC.

This clone was seen only a few times. The V and J genes are TRBV28 and TRBJ1-4; 7 bases map to TRBD1. Germline CDR1 MDHEN, CDR2 SYDVKM. CDR3 length equals 17 residues. Trimming cost V 7 bases and J 8 bases; bases outside gene matches: 19. CDR3 nucleotides: TGTGCCAGCACCCAACCTCGCGGGACAGTCGGGAACGAAAAACTGTTTTTT. As protein: CASTQPRGTVGNEKLFF.

The gene calls are TRBV10-3 and TRBJ2-1; TRBD2 matches 9 bases. Germline V lookup: CDR1 ENHRY, CDR2 SYGVKD. The CDR3 covers 15 residues. The trim removed 2 bases at V and 8 bases at J, leaving 7 bases unmatched. The CDR3 here is CAISEVVAGDDEQFF. The CDR3 DNA follows: TGTGCCATCAGTGAGGTGGTAGCGGGAGATGATGAGCAGTTCTTC.

V gene TRBV28 combines with J gene TRBJ2-2; 9 nucleotides match TRBD1. The CDR3 contains 15 residues. Germline loops: CDR1 MDHEN, CDR2 SYDVKM. The V segment lost 5 bases and the J segment 7 bases; nucleotides outside the gene matches: 8. The CDR3 coding sequence is TGTGCCAGCAGTACCGGCGGGACAGGGAACGGGGAGCTGTTTTTT. Translation: CASSTGGTGNGELFF.

This sequence joins TRBV14 and TRBJ1-6; D remains unclear. Trimming pared 2 bases from V and 5 bases from J, leaving 7 bases between. The germline V gene encodes CDR1 SGHDN and CDR2 FVKESK. The CDR3 spans 14 residues. Written as DNA, the CDR3 is TGTGCCAGCAGCCAAACAATCAATAATTCACCCCTCCACTTT. It yields the protein CASSQTINNSPLHF.

This sequence joins TRBV30 and TRBJ2-1; D gene unclear. Trimming stripped 5 bases from V and 1 base from J, with 9 bases between. Germline CDR1 and CDR2: GTSNPN and SVGIG (reference sequence). The CDR3 extends over 13 amino acids. The CDR3: CAWFQWSYNEQFF. The CDR3 DNA reads as TGTGCCTGGTTCCAGTGGTCCTACAATGAGCAGTTCTTC.

This clone was seen a single time. The chain joins TRBV7-2 to TRBJ2-3, with 9 bases aligning to TRBD2. This CDR3 comprises 15 residues. V was clipped by 4 bases and J by 3 bases; unmatched bases: 5. Germline-derived CDR1 and CDR2 are SGHTA and FQGNSA. The CDR3 nucleotides are TGTGCCAGCAGCTCCTGGACTAGCGCGACAGATACGCAGTATTTT. It encodes CASSSWTSATDTQYF.

This sequence joins TRBV5-6 and TRBJ2-3; D is possibly TRBD1 or TRBD2 (6 bases each). V lost 3 bases and J 0 bases, leaving 11 bases between the germline ends. This CDR3 comprises 15 residues. CDR1 is SGHDT and CDR2 is YYEEEE in the germline V gene. Here the CDR3 reads CASSWGRGSTDTQYF. In DNA, the CDR3 is TGTGCCAGCAGCTGGGGGCGGGGCAGCACAGATACGCAGTATTTT. Full variable domain (missing parts from reference TRBV5-6 and TRBJ2-3): DAGVTQSPTHLIKTRGQQVTLRCSPKSGHDTVSWYQQALGQGPQFIFQYYEEEERQRGNFPDRFSGHQFPNYSSELNVNALLLGDSALYLCASSWGRGSTDTQYFGPGTRLTVL.

The gene calls are TRBV20-1 and TRBJ1-6, with D unresolved. V lost 3 bases to trimming and J lost 3 bases, with 6 bases between them. This CDR3 has 13 residues. Per the germline V gene, CDR1 is DFQATT and CDR2 is SNEGSKA (reference sequence). The CDR3 protein is CSASWDYNSPLHF. CDR3 sequence (DNA): TGCAGTGCTAGTTGGGACTATAATTCACCCCTCCACTTT.

A few counts support this clone. The chain has TRBV30 and TRBJ2-5, with D uncertain. This CDR3 is built from 11 residues. Germline CDR1 is GTSNPN and CDR2 is SVGIG (reference sequence). V was clipped by 0 bases and J by 5 bases, with 4 bases between them. The CDR3 protein is CAWSVTETQYF. As DNA, the CDR3 is TGTGCCTGGAGTGTAACTGAGACCCAGTACTTC.